This T cell receptor (beta chain) was found in a study of T-cell memory formation after mild COVID-19. TCRdb redid the calling of the 5' RACE reads with MiXCR, one entry per CDR3 protein. The sample includes fewer than 300,000 distinct CDR3 sequences, 18% of them seen just once. Study-level results: Clones contracting across day 15 to 85 had a balanced CD4/CD8 profile; later expanding clones leaned CD4+.

With regard to this clonotype: Its antigen is unidentified.

Germline CDR1 LNHDA, CDR2 SQIVND (reference sequence). V lost 8 bases and J lost 9, with 17 bases in between. The length of the CDR3 is 13 residues. The source material was PBMCs or a T cell subset sorted from them (not recorded which). The rearrangement links TRBV19 to TRBJ1-5; D ambiguous. The receptor was isolated from a man between 18 and 29 years old who had mild COVID-19 (a few samples of this study predate the infection). Cell type and time point are not known. As DNA, the CDR3 is TGTGCCAGTCGGCCCCTGAGCCCGGGGCCCCAGCATTTT. This translates into CASRPLSPGPQHF.